The 25 T cell receptor beta chains reported below all come from one sample, sequenced in a study of blood T cell repertoires in COVID-19. The method was immunoSEQ multiplex PCR; TCRdb's version includes in-frame clones alone and lacks a portion of them. The table has over 300,000 clones, roughly 90% seen once. The sequenced material came from PBMCs or T cells enriched from blood (not recorded which). These receptor sequences come from a woman between 25 and 40 years old with acute COVID-19.

The gene calls are TRBV6-5 and TRBJ1-6, with D unresolved. The CDR3 has 15 amino acids. V was cut by 0 bases and J by 5 bases, with 8 bases left in between. Per germline, CDR1 MNHEY and CDR2 SVGAGI. The chain's CDR3 is CASSYSIRNNSPLHF. The DNA of the CDR3 is TGTGCCAGCAGTTACTCGATCAGAAATAATTCACCCCTCCACTTT.

The chain has TRBV24-1 and TRBJ2-3; D ambiguous. CDR3 size: 13 residues. Germline assignment: CDR1 KGHDR and CDR2 SFDVKD. V dropped 4 bases and J dropped 3 bases, with 7 bases sitting between them. Here the CDR3 DNA reads TGTGCCACCAGTGAGCGAGGAACAGATACGCAGTATTTT. Protein: CATSERGTDTQYF.

A single count supports this clone. The rearrangement joins TRBV3-1 (or the pseudogene TRBV3-2) to TRBJ2-5, with 9 bases identical to TRBD2. Trimming removed 0 bases from V and 5 bases from J; junction bases left unmatched: 4. This CDR3 has 15 residues. CDR1 and CDR2 from the germline V gene are LGHDT and YNNKEL (reference sequence). CDR3 in DNA: TGTGCCAGCAGCCAAGAAGGACTAGCGCGGGAGACCCAGTACTTC. It specifies CASSQEGLARETQYF.

The chain joins TRBV5-1 to TRBJ2-5; 8 bases agree with TRBD2. The CDR3 is made up of 18 amino acids. V trimming: 0 bases; J trimming: 5 bases; junction bases outside the gene matches: 15. CDR1 SGHRS and CDR2 YFSETQ come from the germline V gene. CDR3 DNA sequence: TGCGCCAGCAGCTTGGAGGGGTTAGCGGGGACTGCCGGGGAGACCCAGTACTTC. This translates into CASSLEGLAGTAGETQYF.

V usage is TRBV21-1 and J usage is TRBJ1-5. TRBV21-1 is a documented pseudogene. The CDR3 has 13 amino acids. The CDR3 spells CASSPRGDQPQHF. The CDR3 nucleotides read TGTGCCAGCAGCCCCCGGGGGGATCAGCCCCAGCATTTT.

The genes are TRBV7-9 and TRBJ1-5, with D possibly TRBD1 on 6 matching bases. The V gene's germline CDR1 is SEHNR and CDR2 FQNEAQ (reference sequence). This CDR3 is built from 12 residues. Trimming removed 9 bases at V and 4 bases at J, with 10 bases between. CDR3 sequence reads: CASGTGNQPQHF. CDR3 sequence (DNA): TGTGCCAGTGGTACAGGGAATCAGCCCCAGCATTTT. The full variable domain, rest sourced from reference TRBV7-9 and TRBJ1-5, is DTGVSQNPRHKITKRGQNVTFRCDPISEHNRLYWYRQTLGQGPEFLTYFQNEAQLEKSRLLSDRFSAERPKGSFSTLEIQRTEQGDSAMYLCASGTGNQPQHFGDGTRLSIL.

This clone was observed a handful of times. This chain connects TRBV10-1 to TRBJ1-5, with a weak D call TRBD1 (6 bases). Germline-derived CDR1 and CDR2 are WNHNN and SYGVQD (reference sequence). CDR3 length: 13 amino acids. The ends were cut back, 6 bases at V and 6 bases at J, with 12 bases in the middle. CDR3 sequence: CASSATGTQPQHF. Here the CDR3 DNA reads TGCGCCAGCAGCGCAACAGGGACTCAGCCCCAGCATTTT.

The count of this clone is one. It is unclear where the CDR3 begins or ends on the DNA, so no DNA is shown, and the CDR3 is as TCRdb lists it. The chain recombines TRBV9 with TRBJ2-7; TRBD1, the D gene given by the table, was not confirmed from the DNA. The CDR3 length is 13 residues, termini included. CDR1 and CDR2 from the germline V gene are SGDLS and YYNGEE. The CDR3 loop is CASSFGDGTAEYF.

The V gene is TRBV19, the J gene TRBJ2-3, with TRBD2 matching over 8 bases. The CDR3 consists of 14 residues. J gave up 4 bases and V 6 bases, and 6 bases lay outside the gene matches. CDR1 is LNHDA, CDR2 SQIVND, per germline (reference sequence). CDR3 sequence: CASRFSSGPDTQYF. CDR3 bases: TGTGCCAGTAGATTCTCTAGCGGGCCAGATACGCAGTATTTT.

The rearrangement uses TRBV28 and TRBJ2-2, with a weak D call TRBD2 (6 bases). V lost 8 bases to trimming and J lost 5 bases, with 21 bases between them. The CDR3 sequence is 16 residues long. Per the germline V gene, CDR1 is MDHEN and CDR2 is SYDVKM. CDR3 in DNA: TGTGCCAGCGTTCTCCAGGCAAAGGGGAGGACCGGGGAGCTGTTTTTT. Protein product: CASVLQAKGRTGELFF.

The chain carries TRBV12-5 and TRBJ1-1; 9 bases fit TRBD1. Germline lookup yields CDR1 LGHNT and CDR2 FRNRAP. Trimming cost V 6 bases and J 4 bases; bases outside gene matches: 3. CDR3 length: 13 residues. The CDR3: CASGQGAGTEAFF. CDR3 nucleotide sequence: TGTGCTAGTGGACAGGGGGCAGGCACTGAAGCTTTCTTT.

In this sample, this clone turned up once. The chain combines TRBV29-1 with TRBJ1-3; a possible D gene is TRBD1 (5 bases). This CDR3 has 15 residues. Germline-derived CDR1 and CDR2 are SQVTM and ANQGSEA. V lost 7 bases and J lost 0, with 16 bases in between. For the CDR3, the DNA is TGCAGCGCCATACTGGACACCTACTCTGGAAACACCATATATTTT. Translation gives CSAILDTYSGNTIYF.

This clone was picked up a small number of times. The J gene is TRBJ2-1, the V gene TRBV19, with TRBD2 matching 9 bases. Germline-derived CDR1 and CDR2 are LNHDA and SQIVND (reference sequence). This CDR3 is built from 14 residues. Trimming took 6 bases from V and 4 from J; bases not matched to a gene: 4. The CDR3 reads CASSRSGGYNEQFF. In nucleotides, the CDR3 is TGTGCCAGTAGCAGGAGCGGGGGGTACAATGAGCAGTTCTTC.

This clone was seen a few times. The chain combines TRBV5-1 with TRBJ2-3, with D uncertain. V lost 0 bases and J lost 4, with 9 bases in between. Germline-derived CDR1 and CDR2 are SGHRS and YFSETQ. The CDR3 is 14 residues long. This CDR3 reads CASSLAGVADTQYF. In DNA, the CDR3 is TGCGCCAGCAGCTTGGCGGGTGTGGCAGATACGCAGTATTTT. Drawing the rest from reference TRBV5-1 and TRBJ2-3, the complete variable domain is KAGVTQTPRYLIKTRGQQVTLSCSPISGHRSVSWYQQTPGQGLQFLFEYFSETQRNKGNFPGRFSGRQFSNSRSEMNVSTLELGDSALYLCASSLAGVADTQYFGPGTRLTVL.

CDR3 DNA: TGCGCCAGCAGCCAACCTTACCTAAGGGGCCAGCCCCAGCATTTT. Protein: CASSQPYLRGQPQHF. The J gene is TRBJ1-5, the V gene TRBV4-1; D is perhaps TRBD1 (5 bases). The CDR3 is 15 amino acids. The V and J ends lost 2 bases and 7 bases respectively, with 15 bases between them. Germline CDR1 MGHRA, CDR2 YSYEKL.

The V call is TRBV7-6, the J call TRBJ1-3; no reliable D call. CDR3 length equals 14 residues. Germline V gene sequence: CDR1 SGHVS, CDR2 FNYEAQ. Trimming cost V 4 bases and J 2 bases, with 9 bases left between them. The CDR3 here is CASSSVMAGNTIYF. CDR3 bases: TGTGCCAGCAGCTCAGTCATGGCTGGAAACACCATATATTTT.

The chain is built from TRBV10-1 and TRBJ1-2; 8 nucleotides align to TRBD1. V lost 8 bases and J lost 5; bases outside the gene matches: 16. Germline-derived CDR1 and CDR2 are WNHNN and SYGVQD (reference sequence). The CDR3 extends over 16 amino acids. The CDR3 sequence is CASAMRDRLGLYGYTF. CDR3 DNA sequence: TGCGCCAGCGCGATGCGGGACAGGCTAGGCCTTTATGGCTACACCTTC.

The gene calls are TRBV5-1 and TRBJ1-4; D may be TRBD1 (6 bases). This CDR3 region has 15 residues. The germline V gene encodes CDR1 SGHRS and CDR2 YFSETQ. The ends were cut back, 0 bases at V and 7 bases at J, with 13 bases in the middle. This chain's CDR3 is CASSLETGKSEKLFF. The CDR3 DNA is TGCGCCAGCAGCTTGGAAACAGGGAAATCTGAAAAACTGTTTTTT.

The J gene is TRBJ2-2, the V gene TRBV4-3; 14 bases fit TRBD2. The CDR3 extends over 16 amino acids. In germline, CDR1 is LGHNA, CDR2 YSLEER. V lost 4 bases and J lost 5; bases outside the gene matches: 3. CDR3 in amino acids: CASSPRTSGGTGELFF. For the CDR3, the DNA is TGCGCCAGCAGCCCGAGGACTAGCGGGGGGACCGGGGAGCTGTTTTTT.

The chain links TRBV9 to TRBJ1-5; no clear D gene. Germline CDR1 is SGDLS and CDR2 is YYNGEE. Between the trimmed V and J ends, which lost 4 bases and 4 bases, there was a span of 9 bases. CDR3 length: 13 amino acids. CDR3 sequence (DNA): TGTGCCAGCAGCCCAGACATGAATCAGCCCCAGCATTTT. Amino acid sequence: CASSPDMNQPQHF.

V gene TRBV18 combines with J gene TRBJ1-1; TRBD1 agrees at 8 bases. The V and J ends lost 5 bases and 3 bases, in that order; junction bases with no gene match: 8. Germline V CDR1 and CDR2: KGHSH, LQKENI. The CDR3 is made up of 15 amino acids. The CDR3 protein is CASSIGTGPDTEAFF. The CDR3 DNA sequence: TGTGCCAGCTCAATCGGGACAGGCCCAGACACTGAAGCTTTCTTT.

The V and J genes are TRBV9 and TRBJ2-2, with D tentatively TRBD2 (5 bases). V lost 0 bases to trimming and J lost 6 bases, with 15 bases between them. The CDR3 is 16 residues long. The germline V gene has CDR1 SGDLS and CDR2 YYNGEE. The CDR3 region is CASSVADGVPPGELFF. The CDR3 region has the DNA TGTGCCAGCAGCGTAGCCGACGGGGTACCGCCCGGGGAGCTGTTTTTT.

CDR3 protein: CASNIQGIGNSPLHF. The CDR3 nucleotides read TGCGCCAGCAATATACAGGGTATTGGTAATTCACCCCTCCACTTT. This chain connects TRBV10-2 to TRBJ1-6; weak D call: TRBD1 (6 bases). The V end was cut by 7 bases, the J end by 6 bases, with 16 bases between. Germline V gene lookup returns CDR1 WSHSY and CDR2 SAAADI. CDR3 length: 15 residues.

The chain couples TRBV19 to TRBJ2-7; TRBD1 matches at 7 bases. Germline CDR1 and CDR2: LNHDA and SQIVND (reference sequence). This CDR3 region has 15 residues. Germline trimming cut 1 base from V and 5 bases from J; bases unmatched to any gene: 8. CDR3 loop: CASSIGKGAMDEQYF. CDR3 bases: TGTGCCAGTAGTATAGGTAAGGGGGCGATGGACGAGCAGTACTTC.

This clone is a singleton in its sample. The DNA for the CDR3 is TGTGCCAGCAGCTTAGCGGCTAGCGGGGGCCTAGGTGAGCAGTTCTTC. Residues: CASSLAASGGLGEQFF. The V call is TRBV7-9, the J call TRBJ2-1; 10 bases are a match to TRBD2. Trimming took 0 bases from V and 9 from J; bases not matched to a gene: 8. The CDR3 is made up of 16 amino acids. Germline CDR1 and CDR2: SEHNR and FQNEAQ (reference sequence).